The 4 T cell receptor beta chains given below trace back to one sample, sequenced in a study of OX40 agonist ivuxolimab in advanced cancers. The repertoire was sequenced with immunoSEQ multiplex PCR; TCRdb's copy has only in-frame clones and lacks some. The sample has around 70,000 clones, 65% to 90% seen once; the top ten hold under 0.55%. This specimen was CD4+ or CD8+ T cells sorted from blood, taken in a trial of the OX40 agonist ivuxolimab. All receptors come from an adult with an advanced solid tumor such as melanoma, head and neck, liver or kidney cancer.

The J gene is TRBJ1-5, the V gene TRBV6-5, with 8 positions matching TRBD1. The junction had 10 bases not matched to a gene; V was cut back by 6 bases and J by 6 bases. The CDR3 has 15 amino acids. Germline assignment: CDR1 MNHEY and CDR2 SVGAGI. CDR3: CASRLTRGRVQPQHF. The CDR3 bases are TGTGCCAGCAGACTAACCAGGGGGCGCGTTCAGCCCCAGCATTTT.

This clone occurred once. The chain recombines TRBV7-8 with TRBJ1-5; no clear D gene. CDR3 length: 14 amino acids. Germline values: CDR1 SGHVS, CDR2 FQNEAQ. Trimming removed 1 base from V and 2 bases from J, with 6 bases in between. The CDR3 region has the DNA TGTGCCAGCAGCTTAGTACACCGCAATCAGCCCCAGCATTTT. Translation: CASSLVHRNQPQHF.

The J gene is TRBJ1-6, the V gene TRBV30, with unresolved D. There are 18 residues in the CDR3. Germline V gives CDR1 GTSNPN, CDR2 SVGIG (reference sequence). With 2 bases removed from V and 0 bases from J, the gap between germline ends came to 17 bases. The CDR3 here is CAWSRVGSRSSYNSPLHF. The CDR3 DNA is TGTGCCTGGAGTAGGGTTGGCTCCCGGAGCTCCTATAATTCACCCCTCCACTTT.

The genes are TRBV7-2 and TRBJ2-7; a possible D gene is TRBD2 (6 bases). Trimming cost V 3 bases and J 3 bases, with 12 bases left between them. There are 14 residues in the CDR3. Germline V lookup: CDR1 SGHTA, CDR2 FQGNSA. The CDR3 region is CASSFGREYYEQYF. The CDR3 bases are TGTGCCAGCAGCTTTGGACGGGAGTACTACGAGCAGTACTTC.